This T cell receptor beta chain was captured in a study of T cell clonality in common variable immunodeficiency. Sequenced by immunoSEQ multiplex PCR; TCRdb stores in-frame clones only, minus some. This sample carries around 30,000 clones, none of them present only once. Looked up from germline, CDR1 is SGHAT and CDR2 is FQNNGV. Trimming removed 2 bases from V and 1 base from J, with 5 bases in between. The CDR3 totals 13 residues. This clone was counted many times. The read ends 3 residues before the CDR3 terminus; that terminus is restored from the germline J gene. Sequenced input: peripheral blood mononuclear cells. The rearrangement uses TRBV11-2 and TRBJ1-2; D call uncertain. The TCR originated in a person aged 18 to 75 in good health. This chain's CDR3 is CASSLSGNYGYTF. Incomplete CDR3 DNA: TGTGCCAGCAGCTTATCCGGTAACTATGGC.